This record covers a single T cell receptor beta chain. This record comes from a study of blood T cell repertoires in COVID-19. TCRdb's table, derived via immunoSEQ multiplex PCR, lists solely in-frame clones and lacks some. The repertoire holds under 300,000 clones, 80% to 90% seen once, with 3% in the top ten. The material sequenced was peripheral blood. This receptor was identified in a woman aged 25 to 39 with active or convalescent COVID-19.

The chain's CDR3 is CASSQSGTSGGYADTQYF. The DNA for the CDR3 is TGCGCCAGCAGCCAATCCGGGACTAGCGGGGGGTACGCAGATACGCAGTATTTT. The V call is TRBV4-3, the J call TRBJ2-3, with TRBD2 matching over 15 bases. V lost 2 bases, J lost 4 bases, and 7 bases stayed unmatched. This CDR3 comprises 18 residues. Germline V gene lookup returns CDR1 LGHNA and CDR2 YSLEER.